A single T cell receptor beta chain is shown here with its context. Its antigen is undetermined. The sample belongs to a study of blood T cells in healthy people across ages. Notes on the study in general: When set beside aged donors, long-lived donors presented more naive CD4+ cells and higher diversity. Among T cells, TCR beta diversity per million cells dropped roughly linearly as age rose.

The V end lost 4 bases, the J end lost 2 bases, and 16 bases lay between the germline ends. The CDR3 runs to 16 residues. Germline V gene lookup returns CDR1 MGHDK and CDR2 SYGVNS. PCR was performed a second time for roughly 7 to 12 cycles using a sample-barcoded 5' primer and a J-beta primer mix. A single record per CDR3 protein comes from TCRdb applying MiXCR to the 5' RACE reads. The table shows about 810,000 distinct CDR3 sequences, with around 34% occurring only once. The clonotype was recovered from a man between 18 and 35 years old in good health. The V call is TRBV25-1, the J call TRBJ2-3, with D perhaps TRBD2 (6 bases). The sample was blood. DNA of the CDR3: TGTGCCAGCAGTGGAGACGCGGAGGGGCTCACAGATACGCAGTATTTT. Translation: CASSGDAEGLTDTQYF.